Only one count was recorded for the clone carrying this TCR beta chain. The data were taken from a study of T cell changes during pregnancy in multiple sclerosis. Germline values: CDR1 MNHNY, CDR2 SVGAGI (reference sequence). This CDR3 spans 15 amino acids. Unmatched junction bases numbered 6, after V lost 6 bases and J lost 2 bases. Assay: immunoSEQ multiplex PCR; the TCRdb copy retains only in-frame clones and omits some. The sample includes about 60,000 clones, almost 95% of them seen just once. This receptor was obtained from a female donor with multiple sclerosis, enrolled in a pregnancy study. The V call is TRBV6-6, the J call TRBJ1-3, with 8 nucleotides matching TRBD1. The specimen comprised peripheral blood, sampled in the first trimester of pregnancy. The CDR3 sequence: CASSLDRGTGNTIYF. DNA of the CDR3: TGTGCCAGCAGCCTTGACAGGGGCACTGGAAACACCATATATTTT.